The 12 T cell receptor beta chains below all came from one sample that was sequenced in a study of T cells after yellow fever vaccination (dated by TCRdb to about 2019). Sample treatment or condition, as interpreted from the label and publication: live attenuated yellow fever vaccine strain. The library came from 5' RACE. Sequencing was performed on an Illumina HiSeq 2500. TCRdb redid the processing of the public reads, applying fastp at Q25 and MiXCR, and retained in-frame beta chains. Records with the same CDR3 protein are collapsed into one entry carrying the most frequent genes and DNA. This sample is represented by 200,000 to 250,000 distinct CDR3 sequences; 6.9% of them were singletons. Together, the top ten hold over 0.65% of the sample. Sequenced material: CD4+ T cells sorted from PBMCs, taken 15 days after the yellow fever booster vaccination. The origin of the receptors is a man aged 25-45 years who received the YFV17D yellow fever vaccine.

This clonotype was counted between two and nine times. The V call is TRBV20-1, the J call TRBJ2-5, with 7 nucleotides matching TRBD1. The trim removed 1 base at V and 2 bases at J, leaving 16 bases unmatched. There are 18 residues in the CDR3. Germline V gene lookup returns CDR1 DFQATT and CDR2 SNEGSKA (reference sequence). This CDR3 is CSARALPRTGTVQETQYF. CDR3 coding DNA: TGCAGTGCTAGAGCCCTTCCCCGGACCGGGACAGTGCAAGAGACCCAGTACTTC.

This clonotype was seen only a few times. J is TRBJ2-3 and V is TRBV7-2; possible D gene TRBD2, 6 bases. Germline values: CDR1 SGHTA, CDR2 FQGNSA. The V end lost 4 bases, the J end lost 0 bases, and 14 bases lay between the germline ends. CDR3 length: 16 amino acids. CDR3 residues: CASSSTAGLSTDTQYF. The CDR3 nucleotides are TGTGCCAGCAGCTCCACAGCGGGCTTAAGCACAGATACGCAGTATTTT.

In its sample, this clonotype was seen many times. The V call is TRBV7-2, the J call TRBJ2-1; a weak D match, TRBD2 (6 bases). The germline CDR1 and CDR2 sequences are SGHTA and FQGNSA. V gave up 5 bases and J gave up 7 bases, with 18 bases separating them. The length of the CDR3 is 15 residues. Written as DNA, the CDR3 is TGTGCCAGCAGCCCCCAAGTGGGAGGAGATAATGAGCAGTTCTTC. Its translation: CASSPQVGGDNEQFF.

This clonotype was found a few times. The chain's CDR3 is CASSASVLNTEAFF. The CDR3 nucleotides are TGTGCCAGCAGCGCCAGCGTGTTGAACACTGAAGCTTTCTTT. V usage is TRBV7-9 and J usage is TRBJ1-1; no clear D gene. The CDR3 totals 14 residues. V lost 5 bases, J lost 0 bases, and 10 bases lay in between. Germline lookup yields CDR1 SEHNR and CDR2 FQNEAQ (reference sequence). Together with reference TRBV7-9 and TRBJ1-1, the CDR3 gives the full variable domain: DTGVSQNPRHKITKRGQNVTFRCDPISEHNRLYWYRQTLGQGPEFLTYFQNEAQLEKSRLLSDRFSAERPKGSFSTLEIQRTEQGDSAMYLCASSASVLNTEAFFGQGTRLTVV.

This clonotype was seen repeatedly, ten times or more. The chain couples TRBV12-3 or TRBV12-4 to TRBJ2-2, with TRBD1 matching over 7 bases. The V segment lost 5 bases and the J segment 3 bases; nucleotides outside the gene matches: 12. The CDR3 has 17 amino acids. In DNA, the CDR3 is TGTGCCAGCAGTCCACCCCAGGCGACAGGGCACACCGGGGAGCTGTTTTTT. The encoded protein is CASSPPQATGHTGELFF.

The chain joins TRBV15 to TRBJ2-1; 7 nucleotides line up with TRBD1. The CDR3 spans 15 residues. The V gene's germline CDR1 is LNHNV and CDR2 YYDKDF (reference sequence). V dropped 3 bases and J dropped 0; count of bases not matched to a gene: 2. The CDR3 here is CATSRGQSSYNEQFF. CDR3 coding DNA: TGTGCCACCAGCAGGGGACAGAGCTCCTACAATGAGCAGTTCTTC.

This chain uses TRBV7-2 with TRBJ2-7; the match to TRBD1 covers 9 bases. This CDR3 contains 14 residues. V trimming: 2 bases; J trimming: 5 bases; junction bases outside the gene matches: 4. The V gene's germline CDR1 is SGHTA and CDR2 FQGNSA. Written as DNA, the CDR3 is TGTGCCAGCAGCTTAAGGGACAGGGTTGACGAGCAGTACTTC. Translated: CASSLRDRVDEQYF.

This clonotype was detected only a few times. The J gene is TRBJ1-5, the V gene TRBV20-1; a weak D match, TRBD1 (5 bases). This CDR3 contains 17 residues. Germline CDR1 and CDR2: DFQATT and SNEGSKA (reference sequence). Trimming pared 1 base from V and 2 bases from J, leaving 18 bases between. CDR3 coding DNA: TGCAGTGCTAGAGTCCCTGGGGGGGAAACTGGCAATCAGCCCCAGCATTTT. As protein: CSARVPGGETGNQPQHF.

This clonotype was seen ten or more times. The chain couples TRBV4-3 to TRBJ2-2; D remains ambiguous. CDR3 length: 17 amino acids. Trimming cost V 3 bases and J 1 base, with 15 bases left between them. Per the germline V gene, CDR1 is LGHNA and CDR2 is YSLEER. The CDR3 coding sequence is TGCGCCAGCAGCCAGCCAACTGGGAACCTGAACACCGGGGAGCTGTTTTTT. This sequence encodes CASSQPTGNLNTGELFF.

This clonotype has only a few counts. This sequence joins TRBV20-1 and TRBJ1-1; 8 bases match TRBD1. The CDR3 covers 14 residues. The V and J ends lost 2 bases and 6 bases, in that order; junction bases with no gene match: 8. Germline V lookup: CDR1 DFQATT, CDR2 SNEGSKA (reference sequence). CDR3 sequence reads: CSARPVQGAPEAFF. The CDR3 bases are TGCAGTGCTAGACCAGTCCAGGGGGCGCCTGAAGCTTTCTTT.

This clonotype was recorded many times. The rearrangement uses TRBV2 and TRBJ2-3; TRBD2 might be the D (6 bases). The CDR3 has 16 amino acids. The V end lost 2 bases, the J end lost 1 base, and 13 bases lay between the germline ends. Germline lookup yields CDR1 SNHLY and CDR2 FYNNEI. The CDR3 DNA reads TGTGCCAGCAGTGAAATAGGCGGAGGGGGCACAGATACGCAGTATTTT. Translating it yields CASSEIGGGGTDTQYF.

The chain has TRBV30 and TRBJ2-7; D ambiguous. CDR3 length: 13 amino acids. Germline loops: CDR1 GTSNPN, CDR2 SVGIG (reference sequence). V lost 0 bases and J 2 bases, leaving 8 bases between the germline ends. CDR3 sequence (DNA): TGTGCCTGGAGTGTAAACAGACCCTACGAGCAGTACTTC. It is translated as CAWSVNRPYEQYF.